A selection of T cell receptor beta chains follows, all from one sample in a study of identifying expanded T cells in peripheral blood. Produced via immunoSEQ multiplex PCR; TCRdb's table is partial and in-frame only. The sample lists approximately 90,000 clones; about 88% were seen once. The sample was blood. These receptors originate from a person aged 18 to 75 in good health. CDR3s include the opening cysteine and the closing phenylalanine or tryptophan. Fields, in order: CDR3 protein, CDR3 DNA, V gene, clone size, J gene, D gene. D genes are given only for firm matches. Where a row states a size, it is once, few, many or the class of an expanded clone; other rows omit it.

CASSSFQGSGANVLTF TGTGCCAGTAGCTCTTTCCAGGGGTCTGGGGCCAACGTCCTGACTTTC TRBV19 . TRBJ2-6 .
CASSAKDIQETQYF TGTGCCAGCAGTGCCAAGGACATACAAGAGACCCAGTACTTC TRBV25-1 . TRBJ2-5 .
CASSQDEFSGNTIYF TGTGCCAGCAGCCAAGACGAATTCTCTGGAAACACCATATATTTT TRBV6-5 . TRBJ1-3 .
CASSLGQGPSSYEQYF TGTGCCAGCAGCTTGGGACAGGGGCCTTCCTCCTACGAGCAGTACTTC TRBV5-8 . TRBJ2-7 TRBD1
CASSLARTTEAFF TGTGCCAGCAGCCTAGCGCGAACCACTGAAGCTTTCTTT TRBV7-8 . TRBJ1-1 .
CASKGASGNTIYF TGTGCCTCGAAGGGGGCCTCTGGAAACACCATATATTTT TRBV7-9 once TRBJ1-3 TRBD1
CASSVQATTNEKLFF TGTGCCAGCAGCGTACAGGCAACAACTAATGAAAAACTGTTTTTT TRBV9 . TRBJ1-4 .
CASSDKGWYGETQYF TGCGCCAGCAGTGATAAGGGGTGGTATGGCGAGACCCAGTACTTC TRBV10-2 once TRBJ2-5 .
CASSIQGWGSNQPQHF TGTGCCAGCAGCATACAGGGATGGGGGAGCAATCAGCCCCAGCATTTT TRBV7-2 once TRBJ1-5 .
CASSFLGPPYEQYF TGTGCCAGCAGTTTTCTTGGTCCCCCCTACGAGCAGTACTTC TRBV28 . TRBJ2-7 .
CASSFQGRVHEQYF TGTGCCAGCAGTTTCCAGGGCAGGGTCCACGAGCAGTACTTC TRBV28 . TRBJ2-7 .
CASSPGGSGFSYNEQFF TGTGCCAGCAGCCCCGGAGGTAGCGGGTTCTCCTACAATGAGCAGTTCTTC TRBV7-6 once TRBJ2-1 TRBD2
CSVEVRQGLSGANVLTF TGCAGCGTTGAAGTCCGACAGGGCCTATCCGGGGCCAACGTCCTGACTTTC TRBV29-1 . TRBJ2-6 TRBD1
CASSQQLDRGAGYEQYF TGCGCCAGCAGCCAACAACTGGACAGGGGCGCAGGATACGAGCAGTACTTC TRBV4-3 . TRBJ2-7 TRBD1
CASSQAGDTQYF TGCGCCAGCAGCCAAGCTGGAGATACGCAGTATTTT TRBV4-1 . TRBJ2-3 .
CASSLGRQVNQPQHF TGTGCCAGCAGTTTAGGCCGGCAGGTTAATCAGCCCCAGCATTTT TRBV28 . TRBJ1-5 .
CASSASGTGFSPLHF TGTGCCAGCAGTGCGTCCGGGACAGGTTTCTCACCCCTCCACTTT TRBV6-1 . TRBJ1-6 TRBD1
CASSESRVPYNEQFF TGTGCCAGCAGTGAATCCAGGGTCCCCTACAATGAGCAGTTCTTC TRBV6-1 . TRBJ2-1 .
CASMGIYEQFF TGTGCCAGTATGGGGATATATGAGCAGTTCTTC TRBV19 . TRBJ2-1 .
CASSYSTLAGGEQFF TGTGCCAGCAGTTACTCGACGCTAGCGGGAGGTGAGCAGTTCTTC TRBV6-6 . TRBJ2-1 TRBD2